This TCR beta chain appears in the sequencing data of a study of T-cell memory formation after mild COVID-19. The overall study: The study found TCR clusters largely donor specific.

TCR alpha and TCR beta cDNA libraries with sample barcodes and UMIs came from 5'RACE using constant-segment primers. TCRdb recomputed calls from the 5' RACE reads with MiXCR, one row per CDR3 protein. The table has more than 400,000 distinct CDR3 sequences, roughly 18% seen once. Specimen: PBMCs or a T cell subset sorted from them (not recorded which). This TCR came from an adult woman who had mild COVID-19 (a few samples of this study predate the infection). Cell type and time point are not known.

This chain's CDR3 is CASSDWGQGNQPQHF. CDR3 sequence (DNA): TGTGCCAGCAGTGATTGGGGACAGGGCAATCAGCCCCAGCATTTT. The J gene is TRBJ1-5, the V gene TRBV25-1, with 8 bases lining up with TRBD1. Germline V gene data show CDR1 as MGHDK and CDR2 as SYGVNS. The CDR3 contains 15 residues. The trim removed 3 bases at V and 2 bases at J, leaving 3 bases unmatched.